The clone carrying this TCR beta chain was seen more than once but under ten times. Its target is not known. The source of the sample is a study of cytomegalovirus exposure and HLA in healthy donors. Study findings and constraints: Across HLA loci, a later analysis found differing TCR association rates, with DRB1 most and HLA-C fewest. The investigators catalogued 150 or so TCR beta chains as cytomegalovirus-associated.

Amplification used 60 Vbeta primers and 13 Jbeta primers. Original data processing: Counted up in a later analysis, unique TCR beta chains came to about 80 million, with about 9.9 million shared. Here immunoSEQ multiplex PCR was the method, and the copy in TCRdb shows in-frame clones only, minus some. That table is the source of V, J and clone size, and D and trimming were worked out from the DNA. The repertoire holds 85,000 to 130,000 clones, 9.5% to 13% seen once, with less than 6% in the top ten. This TCR was recovered from a man aged 35 to 55 in good health and CMV-seropositive. The source material was PBMCs.

The CDR3 here is CASSLIAGANVLTF. CDR3 DNA sequence: TGTGCCAGCAGTTTAATCGCTGGGGCCAACGTCCTGACTTTC. This chain connects TRBV28 to TRBJ2-6; D uncertain. This CDR3 region has 14 residues. CDR1 is MDHEN and CDR2 is SYDVKM in the germline V gene. The V and J ends lost 2 bases and 2 bases respectively, with 4 bases between them.